A single sample is the source of the 14 T cell receptor beta chains below, sequenced in a study of T cell changes during pregnancy in multiple sclerosis. Data came from immunoSEQ multiplex PCR; TCRdb stores just in-frame clones and leaves some out. In the table there are more than 35,000 clones, 89% of which are singletons. Specimen: CD4+ T cells from peripheral blood mononuclear cells, collected after pregnancy. Source of these receptors: a female donor in good health, enrolled as a control in a pregnancy study.

The rearrangement links TRBV4-2 to TRBJ1-4, with a possible D match to TRBD1 (6 bases). The CDR3 is 15 residues long. Trimming took 0 bases from V and 3 from J, leaving 8 bases between them. Germline-derived CDR1 and CDR2 are LGHNA and YNFKEQ. CDR3 amino acids: CASSQEQGSNEKLFF. The CDR3 DNA is TGTGCCAGCAGCCAAGAACAGGGATCTAATGAAAAACTGTTTTTT.

The V call is TRBV12-5, the J call TRBJ2-2, with 8 bases aligning to TRBD2. Trimming removed 0 bases from V and 4 bases from J; junction bases left unmatched: 10. CDR3 length: 18 amino acids. CDR1 and CDR2 from the germline V gene are LGHNT and FRNRAP. The CDR3: CASGLVPGGARTTGELFF. For the CDR3, the DNA is TGTGCTAGTGGTTTGGTACCGGGAGGGGCGCGAACCACCGGGGAGCTGTTTTTT.

The chain couples TRBV5-6 to TRBJ1-2; a possible D gene is TRBD1 (5 bases). CDR1 and CDR2 (germline): SGHDT, YYEEEE. Trimming removed 4 bases at V and 3 bases at J, with 19 bases between. This CDR3 is built from 16 residues. The CDR3 DNA reads as TGTGCCAGCAGCGAGTATGACAGCCTTAAGGACTATGGCTACACCTTC. Translating it yields CASSEYDSLKDYGYTF.

The chain has TRBV11-2 and TRBJ2-3, with a weak D call TRBD2 (6 bases). This CDR3 comprises 17 residues. V was clipped by 5 bases and J by 0 bases, with 18 bases between them. Germline CDR1 SGHAT, CDR2 FQNNGV. The DNA of the CDR3 is TGTGCCAGCAGCCCGGGCGAGTGGGGGACTAGCACAGATACGCAGTATTTT. This gives the protein CASSPGEWGTSTDTQYF.

V and J are TRBV9 and TRBJ2-7; 8 bases are shared with TRBD1. This CDR3 region has 15 residues. The V and J ends lost 4 bases and 0 bases, in that order; junction bases with no gene match: 6. Germline CDR1 SGDLS, CDR2 YYNGEE. The CDR3 bases are TGTGCCAGCAGCAGGACAGGGATTGACTCCTACGAGCAGTACTTC. The encoded protein is CASSRTGIDSYEQYF.

This chain joins TRBV27 and TRBJ2-3; TRBD2 agrees at 14 bases. Trimming removed 3 bases from V and 1 base from J; junction bases left unmatched: 3. This CDR3 comprises 17 residues. Germline CDR1 reads MNHEY; CDR2 reads SMNVEV (reference sequence). The CDR3 nucleotides are TGTGCCAGCAGTTTCTCGGGACTAGCGGGAGGCACAGATACGCAGTATTTT. This translates into CASSFSGLAGGTDTQYF.

The chain carries TRBV9 and TRBJ2-7; 13 bases map to TRBD2. The CDR3 has 16 amino acids. Germline V lookup: CDR1 SGDLS, CDR2 YYNGEE. The junction had 9 bases not matched to a gene; V was cut back by 3 bases and J by 6 bases. CDR3 in amino acids: CASSASGTSGIIEQYF. CDR3 nucleotide sequence: TGTGCCAGCAGCGCATCCGGGACTAGCGGGATTATCGAGCAGTACTTC.

The chain joins TRBV18 to TRBJ1-5; 8 nucleotides match TRBD1. Looked up from germline, CDR1 is KGHSH and CDR2 is LQKENI. J gave up 3 bases and V 4 bases, and 8 bases lay outside the gene matches. The CDR3 runs 16 residues. Here the CDR3 reads CASSRTGTGLNQPQHF. The CDR3 DNA sequence: TGTGCCAGCTCACGTACCGGGACAGGCCTCAATCAGCCCCAGCATTTT.

The CDR3 coding sequence is TGTGCCAGCAGCTTACAGCGGGGGGGCCGAGAGACCCAGTACTTC. It specifies CASSLQRGGRETQYF. V gene TRBV7-7 combines with J gene TRBJ2-5; 10 positions match TRBD2. CDR1 SSHAT and CDR2 FNYEAQ come from the germline V gene (reference sequence). V shed 2 bases and J 4 bases; nucleotides not matched to a gene: 4. The CDR3 has 15 amino acids.

The V gene is TRBV5-6, the J gene TRBJ2-1, with D maybe TRBD2 (6 bases). Trimming pared 0 bases from V and 0 bases from J, leaving 19 bases between. Germline V CDR1 and CDR2: SGHDT, YYEEEE. This CDR3 is 19 amino acids long. CDR3 in DNA: TGTGCCAGCAGCTTGGTTATGCTCGGGGGAATGGGCTCCTACAATGAGCAGTTCTTC. It codes for CASSLVMLGGMGSYNEQFF.

CDR3 in DNA: TGCGCCAGCAGTGGGACTAGCGGGACCGAAGGCGGGGAGCTGTTTTTT. The encoded protein is CASSGTSGTEGGELFF. The chain couples TRBV5-1 to TRBJ2-2, with 13 bases identical to TRBD2. The germline gives CDR1 SGHRS, CDR2 YFSETQ. The V and J ends lost 5 bases and 7 bases, in that order; junction bases with no gene match: 8. This CDR3 has 16 amino acids.

The V and J genes are TRBV10-3 and TRBJ1-1, with D perhaps matching TRBD1 (5 bases). CDR1 is ENHRY and CDR2 is SYGVKD in the germline V gene. The CDR3 is 15 residues long. The V gene lost 7 bases and the J gene lost 1 base, with 16 bases spanning the gap. The CDR3 DNA is TGTGCCATCAAGGGTCAGGGATTAGGGAACACTGAAGCTTTCTTT. Amino acid sequence: CAIKGQGLGNTEAFF.

The CDR3 reads CASRKGVLNTEAFF. The CDR3 DNA reads TGTGCCAGCAGGAAAGGGGTTCTGAACACTGAAGCTTTCTTT. The chain links TRBV6-5 to TRBJ1-1; perhaps TRBD1 as D (5 bases). V dropped 6 bases and J dropped 0 bases, with 11 bases sitting between them. The germline CDR1 and CDR2 sequences are MNHEY and SVGAGI. The CDR3 has 14 residues.

The chain employs TRBV6-5 and TRBJ1-2; a weak D match, TRBD1 (6 bases). Deletions cut 0 bases from V and 4 bases from J, with 15 bases between. Germline V gene data show CDR1 as MNHEY and CDR2 as SVGAGI. This CDR3 has 16 amino acids. The CDR3 protein is CASSYSSGGVGYGYTF. The CDR3 DNA reads TGTGCCAGCAGTTACTCGTCTGGGGGCGTAGGCTATGGCTACACCTTC.